These T cell receptor beta chains were read from a single sample in a study of blood T cell repertoires in COVID-19. The protocol was immunoSEQ multiplex PCR, while the TCRdb copy is restricted to in-frame clones and leaves out a portion. Of about 210,000 clones in the sample, roughly 85% were seen once. Sequencing input: peripheral blood. These receptors all come from an older woman with COVID-19, enrolled during active disease. CDR3s include the opening cysteine and the closing phenylalanine or tryptophan. D genes are given only for firm matches. Not all rows give a size; the values are once, few, many and, for expanded clones, a class.

j_gene: TRBJ1-1; d_gene: NA; v_gene: TRBV11-3; abundance: NA; CDR3nt: TGTGCCAGCAGCTTACGTTCTGAAGCTTTCTTT; CDR3aa: CASSLRSEAFF
j_gene: TRBJ1-5; d_gene: TRBD1; v_gene: TRBV6-5; abundance: NA; CDR3nt: TGTGCCAGCAGTTACCCACAGGGGGCGAACAATCAGCCCCAGCATTTT; CDR3aa: CASSYPQGANNQPQHF
j_gene: TRBJ2-6; d_gene: NA; v_gene: TRBV7-2; abundance: NA; CDR3nt: TGTGCCAGCAGCCCCCAGGCCCCCGGGGCCAACGTCCTGACTTTC; CDR3aa: CASSPQAPGANVLTF
j_gene: TRBJ2-7; d_gene: TRBD2; v_gene: TRBV2; abundance: once; CDR3nt: TGTGCCAGCAGTGTCCAGCGGGAGCCGGGGGAGCAGTACTTC; CDR3aa: CASSVQREPGEQYF
j_gene: TRBJ2-5; d_gene: TRBD2; v_gene: TRBV7-9; abundance: NA; CDR3nt: TGTGCCAGCAGCTTTCGGAGGACCCCACTAGCGGGGGGGCCGGAGACCCAGTACTTC; CDR3aa: CASSFRRTPLAGGPETQYF
j_gene: TRBJ1-4; d_gene: TRBD1; v_gene: TRBV9; abundance: NA; CDR3nt: TGTGCCAGCAGCGCTCCCAGGGGGCGAGAGGATGAAAAACTGTTTTTT; CDR3aa: CASSAPRGREDEKLFF
j_gene: TRBJ1-2; d_gene: TRBD1; v_gene: TRBV15; abundance: once; CDR3nt: TGTGCCACCAGCAGCGGGACAGGGGATGGCTACACCTTC; CDR3aa: CATSSGTGDGYTF
j_gene: TRBJ1-2; d_gene: TRBD1; v_gene: TRBV15; abundance: few; CDR3nt: TGTGCCACCAGCACAGGGGGAGCTAACTATGGCTACACCTTC; CDR3aa: CATSTGGANYGYTF
j_gene: TRBJ1-1; d_gene: NA; v_gene: TRBV18; abundance: NA; CDR3nt: TGTGCCAGCTCACCGAGCAGGGAGGCCACTGAAGCTTTCTTT; CDR3aa: CASSPSREATEAFF
j_gene: TRBJ1-1; d_gene: NA; v_gene: TRBV19; abundance: NA; CDR3nt: TGTGCCAGTAGTACACAGATGAACACTGAAGCTTTCTTT; CDR3aa: CASSTQMNTEAFF
j_gene: TRBJ1-2; d_gene: NA; v_gene: TRBV15; abundance: NA; CDR3nt: TGTGCCACCAGCAGAGATAGAGCCTCGAGTGGCTACACCTTC; CDR3aa: CATSRDRASSGYTF
j_gene: TRBJ1-3; d_gene: NA; v_gene: TRBV10-3; abundance: NA; CDR3nt: TGTGCCATCGGGTCAGGGAGCGGGTCTGGAAACACCATATATTTT; CDR3aa: CAIGSGSGSGNTIYF
j_gene: TRBJ2-3; d_gene: TRBD2; v_gene: TRBV6-2/TRBV6-3; abundance: NA; CDR3nt: TGTGCCAGCAGTTTTCCCTTCGGCGGGAGGGCCGGGGGCCCAGATACGCAGTATTTT; CDR3aa: CASSFPFGGRAGGPDTQYF
j_gene: TRBJ1-3; d_gene: NA; v_gene: TRBV7-9; abundance: once; CDR3nt: TGTGCCAGCAGCTTCGACAGCCGCCTACACACCATATATTTT; CDR3aa: CASSFDSRLHTIYF
j_gene: TRBJ2-7; d_gene: TRBD2; v_gene: TRBV7-2; abundance: NA; CDR3nt: TGTGCCAGCAGCTTGAGACTAGCGGGAGACTACGAGCAGTACTTC; CDR3aa: CASSLRLAGDYEQYF
j_gene: TRBJ1-2; d_gene: NA; v_gene: TRBV11-2; abundance: NA; CDR3nt: TGTGCCAGCAGCCAGGGGCAGGCTTGGAACTATGGCTACACCTTC; CDR3aa: CASSQGQAWNYGYTF
j_gene: TRBJ1-3; d_gene: NA; v_gene: TRBV19; abundance: NA; CDR3nt: TGTGCCAGTAGTATAGCGGGACATGGAAACACCATATATTTT; CDR3aa: CASSIAGHGNTIYF
j_gene: TRBJ2-2; d_gene: TRBD2; v_gene: TRBV30; abundance: NA; CDR3nt: TGTGCCTGGGAGCGGGAGGGCCGTAGCGGGGAGCTGTTTTTT; CDR3aa: CAWEREGRSGELFF
j_gene: TRBJ1-1; d_gene: NA; v_gene: TRBV4-3; abundance: few; CDR3nt: TGCGCCAGCAGCCAAGATCCGGGGTCGAGCACTGAAGCTTTCTTT; CDR3aa: CASSQDPGSSTEAFF
j_gene: TRBJ1-1; d_gene: NA; v_gene: TRBV7-3; abundance: NA; CDR3nt: TGTGCCAGCAGCTTAGGCACAGGCTTTGAAGCTTTCTTT; CDR3aa: CASSLGTGFEAFF
j_gene: TRBJ1-5; d_gene: TRBD1; v_gene: TRBV10-1; abundance: NA; CDR3nt: TGCGCCAGCAGTGAGTGGACAGGTTCTTATCAGCCCCAGCATTTT; CDR3aa: CASSEWTGSYQPQHF
j_gene: TRBJ1-2; d_gene: NA; v_gene: TRBV4-3; abundance: NA; CDR3nt: TGCGCCAGCAGCCCTTGGTCGGGGGCTAACTATGGCTACACCTTC; CDR3aa: CASSPWSGANYGYTF
j_gene: TRBJ1-1; d_gene: TRBD1; v_gene: TRBV27; abundance: NA; CDR3nt: TGTGCCAGCAGTAAGGGACAGGGGGGGAACACTGAAGCTTTCTTT; CDR3aa: CASSKGQGGNTEAFF
j_gene: TRBJ2-1; d_gene: TRBD2; v_gene: TRBV19; abundance: NA; CDR3nt: TGTGCCAGTAGTACCACCGGGACTAGCGTATACAATGAGCAGTTCTTC; CDR3aa: CASSTTGTSVYNEQFF
j_gene: TRBJ2-1; d_gene: NA; v_gene: TRBV5-6; abundance: NA; CDR3nt: TGTGCCAGCAGCGCCAGACTAGGCGAGCAGTTCTTC; CDR3aa: CASSARLGEQFF
j_gene: TRBJ2-3; d_gene: TRBD2; v_gene: TRBV4-3; abundance: NA; CDR3nt: TGCGCCAGCAGCCAAGATCTTACCCGAGCTAGCGGGAGCACAGATACGCAGTATTTT; CDR3aa: CASSQDLTRASGSTDTQYF
j_gene: TRBJ1-1; d_gene: NA; v_gene: TRBV29-1; abundance: NA; CDR3nt: TGCAGCGTTTTCGCAGAGAACACTGAAGCTTTCTTT; CDR3aa: CSVFAENTEAFF
j_gene: TRBJ2-3; d_gene: TRBD1; v_gene: TRBV9; abundance: NA; CDR3nt: TGTGCCAGCAGCGTAGCCTACAGGACAGGGCTGGCAGATACGCAGTATTTT; CDR3aa: CASSVAYRTGLADTQYF
j_gene: TRBJ1-2; d_gene: NA; v_gene: TRBV19; abundance: few; CDR3nt: TGTGCCAGTAGGCTAAACTATGGCTACACCTTC; CDR3aa: CASRLNYGYTF
j_gene: TRBJ1-5; d_gene: TRBD1; v_gene: TRBV18; abundance: NA; CDR3nt: TGTGCCAGCTCAACCGGGACAGGGGTTCGGCAGCCCCAGCATTTT; CDR3aa: CASSTGTGVRQPQHF
j_gene: TRBJ2-5; d_gene: TRBD1; v_gene: TRBV3-1/TRBV3-2; abundance: NA; CDR3nt: TGTGCCAGCAGCCAAACAGGGGACGGGCAGGCCCAGTACTTC; CDR3aa: CASSQTGDGQAQYF
j_gene: TRBJ1-5; d_gene: NA; v_gene: TRBV12-3/TRBV12-4; abundance: NA; CDR3nt: TGTGCCAGCAGGTGGGGCTACAATCAGCCCCAGCATTTT; CDR3aa: CASRWGYNQPQHF
j_gene: TRBJ1-1; d_gene: NA; v_gene: TRBV19; abundance: NA; CDR3nt: TGTGCCAGTAGTATAGACGGGAACACTGAAGCTTTCTTT; CDR3aa: CASSIDGNTEAFF
j_gene: TRBJ1-2; d_gene: NA; v_gene: TRBV6-5; abundance: NA; CDR3nt: TGTGCCAGCAGTCCAGAGCGGTATGGCTACACCTTC; CDR3aa: CASSPERYGYTF
j_gene: TRBJ1-5; d_gene: TRBD1; v_gene: TRBV30; abundance: NA; CDR3nt: TGTGCCTGGAGTGGAACAGGGGATCAGCCCCAGCATTTT; CDR3aa: CAWSGTGDQPQHF
j_gene: TRBJ1-2; d_gene: TRBD1; v_gene: TRBV18; abundance: few; CDR3nt: TGTGCCAGCTCACCAAGGGGACAGCCCTATGGCTACACCTTC; CDR3aa: CASSPRGQPYGYTF
j_gene: TRBJ1-1; d_gene: NA; v_gene: TRBV6-2/TRBV6-3; abundance: NA; CDR3nt: TGTGCCAGCAGTTACCACAGCCGATCCACTGAAGCTTTCTTT; CDR3aa: CASSYHSRSTEAFF
j_gene: TRBJ2-7; d_gene: TRBD2; v_gene: TRBV29-1; abundance: once; CDR3nt: TGCAGCGTTGGGTATAGCGGGGGATCCTACGAGCAGTACTTC; CDR3aa: CSVGYSGGSYEQYF
j_gene: TRBJ1-2; d_gene: NA; v_gene: TRBV6-2/TRBV6-3; abundance: NA; CDR3nt: TGTGCCAGCAGTCCCGACAGATACTATGGCTACACCTTC; CDR3aa: CASSPDRYYGYTF
j_gene: TRBJ1-6; d_gene: NA; v_gene: TRBV6-2/TRBV6-3; abundance: few; CDR3nt: TGTGCCAGCAGTTACTCGGAGGTAATCAATAATTCACCCCTCCACTTT; CDR3aa: CASSYSEVINNSPLHF
j_gene: TRBJ1-5; d_gene: TRBD1; v_gene: TRBV18; abundance: few; CDR3nt: TGTGCCAGCTCACCGGGACAGGGCTATAGCAATCAGCCCCAGCATTTT; CDR3aa: CASSPGQGYSNQPQHF
j_gene: TRBJ1-2; d_gene: NA; v_gene: TRBV7-2; abundance: NA; CDR3nt: TGTGCCAGCAGCTTAACGGGGATCTACACCTTC; CDR3aa: CASSLTGIYTF
j_gene: TRBJ1-1; d_gene: NA; v_gene: TRBV12-3/TRBV12-4; abundance: NA; CDR3nt: TGTGCCAGCAGTCCGCAGGGCTACACTGAAGCTTTCTTT; CDR3aa: CASSPQGYTEAFF
j_gene: TRBJ2-1; d_gene: NA; v_gene: TRBV3-1/TRBV3-2; abundance: few; CDR3nt: TGTGCCAGCAGCCGCGTAGGGGGTCCATTTGTCGAGCAGTTCTTC; CDR3aa: CASSRVGGPFVEQFF
j_gene: TRBJ1-1; d_gene: TRBD1; v_gene: TRBV18; abundance: NA; CDR3nt: TGTGCCAGCTCACCACAGGGGGCTGATTTGGCTTTCTTT; CDR3aa: CASSPQGADLAFF
j_gene: TRBJ2-7; d_gene: TRBD1; v_gene: TRBV19; abundance: NA; CDR3nt: TGTGCCAGTAGTGCGACGGGACAGGGGGTGTCCTACGAGCAGTACTTC; CDR3aa: CASSATGQGVSYEQYF
j_gene: TRBJ1-2; d_gene: NA; v_gene: TRBV19; abundance: NA; CDR3nt: TGTGCCAGTAGAGTAACAGCGGGGGGGAACACTGGCTACACCTTC; CDR3aa: CASRVTAGGNTGYTF
j_gene: TRBJ1-3; d_gene: TRBD1; v_gene: TRBV19; abundance: NA; CDR3nt: TGTGCCAGTAGCCACCTACCGGGACAGGGGCTCCTCTCTGGAAACACCATATATTTT; CDR3aa: CASSHLPGQGLLSGNTIYF
j_gene: TRBJ1-2; d_gene: NA; v_gene: TRBV29-1; abundance: NA; CDR3nt: TGCAGCGTCGAGAGGGGGACCTCCTATGGCTACACCTTC; CDR3aa: CSVERGTSYGYTF
j_gene: TRBJ2-5; d_gene: NA; v_gene: TRBV3-1/TRBV3-2; abundance: NA; CDR3nt: TGTGCCAGCAGCGACGACAGGGTGGGGGGTACCCAGTACTTC; CDR3aa: CASSDDRVGGTQYF
j_gene: TRBJ1-5; d_gene: NA; v_gene: TRBV7-2; abundance: NA; CDR3nt: TGTGCCAGCAGCTTAGGGGGCAGCAGCAATCAGCCCCAGCATTTT; CDR3aa: CASSLGGSSNQPQHF
j_gene: TRBJ1-2; d_gene: NA; v_gene: TRBV6-5; abundance: NA; CDR3nt: TGTGCCAGCAGCCCCGGTCCTAACTATGGCTACACCTTC; CDR3aa: CASSPGPNYGYTF
j_gene: TRBJ2-1; d_gene: NA; v_gene: TRBV19; abundance: NA; CDR3nt: TGTGCCAGTAGTATAGGCGAGGGCCGATTAAATGAGCAGTTCTTC; CDR3aa: CASSIGEGRLNEQFF
j_gene: TRBJ2-3; d_gene: TRBD2; v_gene: TRBV29-1; abundance: once; CDR3nt: TGCAGCGTTGATCGGGGAGGGGATGCAGATACGCAGTATTTT; CDR3aa: CSVDRGGDADTQYF
j_gene: TRBJ2-1; d_gene: TRBD2; v_gene: TRBV2; abundance: NA; CDR3nt: TGTGCCAGCTCGGGGACGAGACTAGCGGGAGGTGAGCAGTTCTTC; CDR3aa: CASSGTRLAGGEQFF
j_gene: TRBJ2-5; d_gene: TRBD2; v_gene: TRBV19; abundance: NA; CDR3nt: TGTGCCAGTACCCCCGGGGGGGCGCAGGATGAGACCCAGTACTTC; CDR3aa: CASTPGGAQDETQYF
j_gene: TRBJ2-2; d_gene: NA; v_gene: TRBV10-2; abundance: once; CDR3nt: TGCGCCAGCAGTGGCGGTGCAGTGAACACCGGGGAGCTGTTTTTT; CDR3aa: CASSGGAVNTGELFF
j_gene: TRBJ2-3; d_gene: TRBD1; v_gene: TRBV5-1; abundance: NA; CDR3nt: TGCGCCAGCAGCCCCCCGGGACAGACCACAGATACGCAGTATTTT; CDR3aa: CASSPPGQTTDTQYF
j_gene: TRBJ1-1; d_gene: TRBD1; v_gene: TRBV27; abundance: once; CDR3nt: TGTGCCAGCAGCACGAGACAGGGGGCGATGAACACTGAAGCTTTCTTT; CDR3aa: CASSTRQGAMNTEAFF
j_gene: TRBJ1-3; d_gene: NA; v_gene: TRBV9; abundance: few; CDR3nt: TGTGCCAGCAGCTCCTCCTGGACAGACTCTGGAAACACCATATATTTT; CDR3aa: CASSSSWTDSGNTIYF